The clone carrying this TCR beta chain was counted once. The data belong to a study of CD8 T cells in Susac syndrome. Whole-study context: Within the sequenced group of Susac syndrome patients, about 6 showed active disease and eight were in remission.

The RNA input was about 0.5 to 1 ug, and it was reverse transcribed with random hexamers. Using its own MiXCR run on the immunoSEQ multiplex PCR reads, TCRdb lists one record per CDR3 protein. The sample holds 150,000 or so distinct CDR3 sequences; approximately 95% are singletons and the top ten take around 0.15%. Per germline, CDR1 DFQATT and CDR2 SNEGSKA (reference sequence). The CDR3 is 12 residues long. Trimming cost V 5 bases and J 8 bases, with 13 bases left between them. The clonotype originates from a human donor with Susac syndrome. Sequencing was done on a sample of CD4+ T cells from PBMCs. The chain links TRBV20-1 to TRBJ2-1, with a weak D call TRBD1 (5 bases). DNA for the CDR3: TGCAGTGCTGGTGGCCAGGGCTATGAGCAGTTCTTC. Translated: CSAGGQGYEQFF.